The next 21 T cell receptor beta chains were all read from a single sample in a study of T cell responses to AZD1222 COVID-19 vaccine. Sequencing used immunoSEQ multiplex PCR; TCRdb keeps in-frame clones, though not all of them. The data show under 150,000 clones, 92% seen once. Material: peripheral blood, obtained on day 0 of AZD1222 vaccination. The receptors stem from an adult in good health.

This clone has only a few counts. This rearrangement joins TRBV5-1 to TRBJ2-7; perhaps TRBD1 as D (6 bases). The germline V gene has CDR1 SGHRS and CDR2 YFSETQ. The CDR3 is 14 amino acids. Trimming took 3 bases from V and 0 from J, leaving 10 bases between them. The CDR3 nucleotides read TGCGCCAGCAGCTGGATGGACAGCTCCTACGAGCAGTACTTC. Translated: CASSWMDSSYEQYF.

The chain carries TRBV12-3 or TRBV12-4 and TRBJ1-1; D gene ambiguous. The CDR3 is 13 residues long. The ends were cut back, 2 bases at V and 5 bases at J, with 9 bases in the middle. The CDR3 protein is CASSLRKLTEAFF. The DNA of the CDR3 is TGTGCCAGCAGTTTACGGAAACTTACTGAAGCTTTCTTT.

With regard to this clone: The junction does not match germline at one end; this may be a read error. CDR3: CASSPLLAGGSYNEQFF. CDR3 DNA sequence: TGTGCTAGCAGCCCACTACTAGCGGGAGGCTCCTACAATGAGCAGTTCTTC. This rearrangement joins TRBV7-7 to TRBJ2-1, with TRBD2 matching 12 bases. CDR3 length equals 17 residues. The V gene's germline CDR1 is SSHAT and CDR2 FNYEAQ (reference sequence).

V usage is TRBV15 and J usage is TRBJ1-5, with a tentative D call TRBD1 (5 bases). The CDR3 has 14 residues. Germline loops: CDR1 LNHNV, CDR2 YYDKDF (reference sequence). The V end was cut by 6 bases, the J end by 4 bases, with 13 bases between. This chain's CDR3 is CATRGRERNQPQHF. The CDR3 nucleotides read TGTGCCACCAGGGGGCGGGAAAGGAATCAGCCCCAGCATTTT. The full variable domain, in which reference TRBV15 and TRBJ1-5 provide the parts outside the CDR3, is DAMVIQNPRYQVTQFGKPVTLSCSQTLNHNVMYWYQQKSSQAPKLLFHYYDKDFNNEADTPDNFQSRRPNTSFCFLDIRSPGLGDTAMYLCATRGRERNQPQHFGDGTRLSIL.

V usage is TRBV7-7 and J usage is TRBJ2-1; 11 nucleotides align to TRBD2. Germline values: CDR1 SSHAT, CDR2 FNYEAQ (reference sequence). CDR3 length equals 14 residues. The CDR3 here is CASSPSGRNNEQFF. The CDR3, as DNA: TGTGCTAGTAGTCCTAGCGGGAGGAACAATGAGCAGTTCTTC. The variable domain in full, with the rest retrieved from reference TRBV7-7 and TRBJ2-1, is GAGVSQSPRYKVTKRGQDVTLRCDPISSHATLYWYQQALGQGPEFLTYFNYEAQPDKSGLPSDRFSAERPEGSISTLTIQRTEQRDSAMYRCASSPSGRNNEQFFGPGTRLTVL.

This chain connects TRBV24-1 to TRBJ1-1, with 8 bases lining up with TRBD1. The CDR3 has 15 amino acids. CDR1 and CDR2 (germline): KGHDR, SFDVKD. Trimming removed 3 bases from V and 5 bases from J; junction bases left unmatched: 7. In nucleotides, the CDR3 is TGTGCCACCAGTGATCCCCGACAGGGGAGGACTGAAGCTTTCTTT. Its translation is CATSDPRQGRTEAFF.

This clone was detected once. V and J are TRBV6-5 and TRBJ1-5; 10 bases fit TRBD1. Germline trimming cut 6 bases from V and 3 bases from J; bases unmatched to any gene: 5. Germline CDR1 reads MNHEY; CDR2 reads SVGAGI. This CDR3 spans 15 amino acids. In DNA, the CDR3 is TGTGCCAGCAGGCCCGGGACAGGGGCCAATCAGCCCCAGCATTTT. It encodes CASRPGTGANQPQHF.

This clone was counted a few times. The chain couples TRBV7-9 to TRBJ2-5; D may correspond to TRBD1 or TRBD2 (5 bases each). Between the trimmed V and J ends, which lost 1 base and 5 bases, there was a span of 11 bases. CDR1 is SEHNR, CDR2 FQNEAQ, per germline (reference sequence). This CDR3 is built from 14 residues. The CDR3 sequence is CASSLVAEGETQYF. In DNA, the CDR3 is TGTGCCAGCAGCTTAGTTGCCGAGGGGGAGACCCAGTACTTC.

The rearrangement uses TRBV5-6 and TRBJ2-7, with D tentatively TRBD1 (5 bases). The CDR3 spans 13 residues. The germline V gene encodes CDR1 SGHDT and CDR2 YYEEEE. The V end lost 0 bases, the J end lost 6 bases, and 10 bases lay between the germline ends. CDR3 loop: CASSLDRWGEQYF. As DNA, the CDR3 is TGTGCCAGCAGCTTGGACAGGTGGGGCGAGCAGTACTTC.

This clone was counted a single time. The chain joins TRBV19 to TRBJ1-1, with 7 bases that match TRBD1. The CDR3 runs to 12 residues. With V trimmed by 5 bases and J by 8 bases, 5 bases remained unmatched. Looked up from germline, CDR1 is LNHDA and CDR2 is SQIVND (reference sequence). Here the CDR3 DNA reads TGTGCCAGTAGTGATACAGGGGCGGAAGCTTTCTTT. Residues: CASSDTGAEAFF.

The rearrangement links TRBV5-1 to TRBJ2-2; TRBD1 aligns across 8 bases. CDR1 and CDR2 (germline): SGHRS, YFSETQ. The CDR3 is 15 residues long. Unmatched junction bases numbered 6, after V lost 4 bases and J lost 4 bases. CDR3 loop: CASSPGQGITGELFF. CDR3 nucleotide sequence: TGCGCCAGCAGCCCTGGACAGGGAATCACCGGGGAGCTGTTTTTT.

The genes are TRBV28 and TRBJ2-1, with D possibly TRBD2 on 5 matching bases. The CDR3 runs to 16 residues. The ends were cut back, 3 bases at V and 0 bases at J, with 12 bases in the middle. Germline V gene sequence: CDR1 MDHEN, CDR2 SYDVKM. CDR3 in DNA: TGTGCCAGCAGTTTGGAGGAGCTTCTCTCCTACAATGAGCAGTTCTTC. It encodes CASSLEELLSYNEQFF.

The chain combines TRBV27 with TRBJ1-2; TRBD1 matches at 8 bases. V lost 6 bases, J lost 5 bases, and 8 bases stayed unmatched. CDR1 is MNHEY and CDR2 is SMNVEV in the germline V gene (reference sequence). The CDR3 is 14 amino acids. The CDR3 region is CASRLRGREYGYTF. Here the CDR3 DNA reads TGTGCCAGCAGGCTCAGGGGGCGCGAGTATGGCTACACCTTC.

V usage is TRBV5-6 and J usage is TRBJ2-7; 15 bases line up with TRBD2. CDR1 is SGHDT and CDR2 is YYEEEE in the germline V gene. Trimming at V came to 1 base and at J to 7 bases, leaving 9 bases not matched to a gene. The CDR3 extends over 17 amino acids. Written as DNA, the CDR3 is TGTGCCAGCAGCTTGTGGACTAGCGGGAGGGCCCAGAAAGAGCAGTACTTC. Translation gives CASSLWTSGRAQKEQYF.

The rearrangement joins TRBV7-9 to TRBJ2-3; the match to TRBD2 covers 8 bases. J lost 1 base, V lost 1 base, and 4 bases had no gene match. Germline-derived CDR1 and CDR2 are SEHNR and FQNEAQ (reference sequence). The CDR3 has 16 residues. The CDR3 reads CASSLVSAGGTDTQYF. In nucleotides, the CDR3 is TGTGCCAGCAGCTTAGTGTCAGCGGGGGGCACAGATACGCAGTATTTT.

The chain recombines TRBV29-1 with TRBJ2-3; either TRBD1 or TRBD2 may fit D (5 bases each). The CDR3 is 14 amino acids. The V and J ends lost 7 bases and 1 base respectively, with 15 bases between them. Germline CDR1 SQVTM, CDR2 ANQGSEA. CDR3 sequence (DNA): TGCAGCGCCCCCCATGTGGGGGGCACAGATACGCAGTATTTT. Protein: CSAPHVGGTDTQYF.

CDR3 amino acids: CASSTRPFGYTF. The CDR3, as DNA: TGTGCCAGCAGCACCAGGCCCTTTGGCTACACCTTC. V and J are TRBV21-1 and TRBJ1-2; TRBD1, as called in the table, went unchecked against the DNA. TRBV21-1 is assigned pseudogene status. The CDR3 totals 12 residues.

The chain joins TRBV6-5 to TRBJ1-6; D call uncertain. This CDR3 spans 12 amino acids. V gave up 8 bases and J gave up 11 bases, with 13 bases separating them. Germline values: CDR1 MNHEY, CDR2 SVGAGI. The DNA for the CDR3 is TGTGCCAGCGGGATTGTAGGTCCACCCCTCCACTTT. It codes for CASGIVGPPLHF.

The rearrangement joins TRBV28 to TRBJ1-2; no clear D gene. The CDR3 length is 16 residues. Trimming took 2 bases from V and 5 from J, leaving 18 bases between them. Looked up from germline, CDR1 is MDHEN and CDR2 is SYDVKM. The CDR3 DNA follows: TGTGCCAGCAGTTTAGGCCCAGTCCGGGCAGTATATGGCTACACCTTC. This gives the protein CASSLGPVRAVYGYTF.

A single count supports this clone. The rearrangement uses TRBV7-8 and TRBJ2-7, with 9 bases fitting TRBD1. From germline, CDR1 is SGHVS and CDR2 FQNEAQ. After removal of 4 bases from V and 4 bases from J, the junction contained 5 bases not matched to a gene. The CDR3 spans 14 residues. The CDR3 sequence is CASSSGTGIYEQYF. The CDR3 nucleotides are TGTGCCAGCAGCTCCGGGACAGGGATTTACGAGCAGTACTTC.

V and J are TRBV6-6 and TRBJ1-2; no firm D call. Per germline, CDR1 MNHNY and CDR2 SVGAGI (reference sequence). Between the trimmed V and J ends, which lost 6 bases and 3 bases, there was a span of 5 bases. The CDR3 length is 11 residues. The chain's CDR3 is CASRQDYGYTF. In DNA form, the CDR3 reads TGTGCCAGCAGGCAGGACTATGGCTACACCTTC.